The 30 T cell receptor beta chains below all came from one sample that was sequenced in a study of cytomegalovirus exposure and HLA in healthy donors. Primers included in the PCR were 60 Vbeta and 13 Jbeta primers. Sequenced by immunoSEQ multiplex PCR; TCRdb stores in-frame clones only, minus some. The sample consists of 180,000 or so clones, approximately 85% of them appearing once. The specimen sequenced was PBMCs. These receptors all come from a young man in good health and CMV-seropositive.

The genes are TRBV6-5 and TRBJ2-7, with 7 bases that match TRBD1. Unmatched junction bases numbered 2, after V lost 2 bases and J lost 7 bases. The CDR3 contains 12 residues. CDR1 is MNHEY and CDR2 is SVGAGI in the germline V gene. The CDR3: CASSYTRGEQYF. CDR3 coding DNA: TGTGCCAGCAGTTACACCAGGGGGGAGCAGTACTTC.

V and J are TRBV29-1 and TRBJ2-7; D possibly corresponds to TRBD2 (7 bases). The CDR3 spans 14 residues. V was pared by 4 bases and J by 0 bases, with 13 bases between. Germline loops: CDR1 SQVTM, CDR2 ANQGSEA. Here the CDR3 DNA reads TGCAGCGTTGGGGGGGGCGGGGGCTCCTACGAGCAGTACTTC. Translating it yields CSVGGGGGSYEQYF.

V gene TRBV12-5 combines with J gene TRBJ2-2, with 7 bases lining up with TRBD1. In germline, CDR1 is LGHNT, CDR2 FRNRAP. Trimming cost V 2 bases and J 4 bases; bases outside gene matches: 7. The length of the CDR3 is 16 residues. The CDR3 loop reads CASGLPWTGLTGELFF. CDR3 nucleotides: TGTGCTAGTGGTTTGCCATGGACAGGCCTCACCGGGGAGCTGTTTTTT.

The V gene is TRBV27, the J gene TRBJ1-3, with D maybe TRBD1 (5 bases). The CDR3 is 16 amino acids. Trimming stripped 2 bases from V and 2 bases from J, with 13 bases between. Germline V lookup: CDR1 MNHEY, CDR2 SMNVEV (reference sequence). The CDR3, as DNA: TGTGCCAGCAGTTTACGGCAGGGAATACCTGGAAACACCATATATTTT. Translation: CASSLRQGIPGNTIYF.

The V and J genes are TRBV19 and TRBJ2-7, with TRBD1 matching 9 bases. Germline V CDR1 and CDR2: LNHDA, SQIVND (reference sequence). V was pared by 5 bases and J by 2 bases, with 10 bases of the junction left unmatched. The CDR3 is 16 amino acids. CDR3 nucleotides: TGTGCCAGTAGTCCCGGACCCGGGACAGGGCCCTACGAGCAGTACTTC. It codes for CASSPGPGTGPYEQYF.

This clone was observed a handful of times. The identical CDR3 is also encoded by other nucleotide sequences in the sample. This chain links TRBV6-6 with TRBJ1-4; D is perhaps TRBD1 (5 bases). The CDR3 is made up of 16 amino acids. V dropped 4 bases and J dropped 5 bases, with 17 bases sitting between them. Germline V CDR1 and CDR2: MNHNY, SVGAGI (reference sequence). The DNA for the CDR3 is TGTGCCAGCAGTTCCGAGGACACGGAATTAAATGAAAAACTGTTTTTT. This translates into CASSSEDTELNEKLFF.

This chain connects TRBV19 to TRBJ1-2; no clear D gene. The ends were cut back, 3 bases at V and 4 bases at J, with 3 bases in the middle. This CDR3 spans 11 amino acids. Looked up from germline, CDR1 is LNHDA and CDR2 is SQIVND (reference sequence). CDR3 protein: CASSIGYGYTF. In DNA, the CDR3 is TGTGCCAGTAGTATCGGCTATGGCTACACCTTC.

The gene calls are TRBV28 and TRBJ2-6, with a possible D match to TRBD1 (6 bases). Germline V lookup: CDR1 MDHEN, CDR2 SYDVKM. The CDR3 sequence is 17 residues long. Trimming removed 5 bases at V and 0 bases at J, with 14 bases between. This CDR3 reads CASSVPGHVSGANVLTF. The CDR3 DNA is TGTGCCAGCAGTGTCCCGGGACACGTCTCTGGGGCCAACGTCCTGACTTTC.

This chain joins TRBV19 and TRBJ1-5; 9 bases are a match to TRBD1. The length of the CDR3 is 16 residues. The J segment lost 6 bases and the V segment lost 4 bases, leaving 10 bases of the junction unmatched. Germline V gives CDR1 LNHDA, CDR2 SQIVND (reference sequence). CDR3 nucleotide sequence: TGTGCCAGTAGTACCCGGGACAGGGTCCACGGTCAGCCCCAGCATTTT. This translates into CASSTRDRVHGQPQHF.

The chain uses TRBV15 and TRBJ2-5; perhaps TRBD2 as D (6 bases). The DNA end is more similar to TRBJ2-7, so the J call may be wrong. Germline lookup yields CDR1 LNHNV and CDR2 YYDKDF (reference sequence). This CDR3 is built from 19 residues. The CDR3 DNA reads TGTGCCACCAGCAGAGATCGAAAACTGGCGGGGTTCCTCTCCTACGAGCAGTACTTC. This gives the protein CATSRDRKLAGFLSYEQYF.

The chain couples TRBV15 to TRBJ2-7; 11 bases align to TRBD2. This CDR3 is 16 amino acids long. The V gene's germline CDR1 is LNHNV and CDR2 YYDKDF (reference sequence). With 3 bases clipped from V and 3 bases from J, the junction kept 7 bases outside the gene matches. In DNA form, the CDR3 reads TGTGCCACCAGCAGGGACCTGGGGACTAGCGGCTACGAGCAGTACTTC. Residues: CATSRDLGTSGYEQYF.

The gene calls are TRBV5-5 and TRBJ1-1; 9 bases map to TRBD1. V was pared by 2 bases and J by 3 bases, with 8 bases of the junction left unmatched. Germline-derived CDR1 and CDR2 are SGHKS and YYEKEE (reference sequence). The CDR3 contains 16 residues. CDR3 loop: CASSFRTGGADTEAFF. For the CDR3, the DNA is TGTGCCAGCAGCTTCAGAACAGGGGGCGCGGACACTGAAGCTTTCTTT.

The chain joins TRBV30 to TRBJ1-2, with 7 bases aligning to TRBD1. This CDR3 is built from 13 residues. The V and J ends lost 0 bases and 7 bases, in that order; junction bases with no gene match: 5. Germline CDR1 and CDR2: GTSNPN and SVGIG (reference sequence). The DNA of the CDR3 is TGTGCCTGGAGTGTAGGGGGCAGGAGTGGCTACACCTTC. This codes for CAWSVGGRSGYTF.

The V and J genes are TRBV21-1 and TRBJ2-3; the D segment call TRBD2 is taken from the table without a DNA check. TRBV21-1 represents a pseudogene. The CDR3 has 17 residues. The CDR3 loop reads CASTVKDAGQGTDTQYF. CDR3 DNA: TGTGCCAGCACCGTAAAGGACGCGGGGCAAGGAACAGATACGCAGTATTTT.

The gene calls are TRBV2 and TRBJ2-5; the D gene is possibly TRBD2 (6 bases). V lost 4 bases and J 5 bases, leaving 14 bases between the germline ends. CDR3 size: 14 residues. The germline V gene encodes CDR1 SNHLY and CDR2 FYNNEI. CDR3: CASSVPGELETQYF. The DNA of the CDR3 is TGTGCCAGCAGTGTACCGGGGGAGCTGGAGACCCAGTACTTC.

This clone was detected only once. The chain has TRBV5-1 and TRBJ2-2; 9 positions agree with TRBD1. Germline V CDR1 and CDR2: SGHRS, YFSETQ. This CDR3 spans 15 amino acids. V was pared by 3 bases and J by 6 bases, with 6 bases of the junction left unmatched. The CDR3 loop is CASSSGTGISGELFF. CDR3 coding DNA: TGCGCCAGCAGCTCGGGGACAGGGATTTCCGGGGAGCTGTTTTTT.

The gene calls are TRBV5-6 and TRBJ1-2, with a weak D call TRBD1 (6 bases). The CDR3 loop spans 15 amino acids. The germline CDR1 and CDR2 sequences are SGHDT and YYEEEE. The V and J ends lost 1 base and 3 bases respectively, with 13 bases between them. The CDR3 nucleotides are TGTGCCAGCAGCTTGCTGCAGGGGTGGGACTATGGCTACACCTTC. Its translation is CASSLLQGWDYGYTF. The whole variable domain, remainder taken from reference TRBV5-6 and TRBJ1-2, is DAGVTQSPTHLIKTRGQQVTLRCSPKSGHDTVSWYQQALGQGPQFIFQYYEEEERQRGNFPDRFSGHQFPNYSSELNVNALLLGDSALYLCASSLLQGWDYGYTFGSGTRLTVV.

CDR3 in DNA: TGCAGTGCTGACAGTCTGGGAGGCTACACCTTC. This translates into CSADSLGGYTF. The V and J genes are TRBV20-1 and TRBJ1-2; weak D call: TRBD1 (5 bases). There are 11 residues in the CDR3. The V and J ends lost 5 bases and 8 bases respectively, with 12 bases between them. CDR1 and CDR2 (germline): DFQATT, SNEGSKA (reference sequence).

The chain combines TRBV19 with TRBJ2-7, with TRBD2 matching 9 bases. Unmatched junction bases numbered 7, after V lost 5 bases and J lost 5 bases. The germline CDR1 and CDR2 sequences are LNHDA and SQIVND (reference sequence). This CDR3 region has 14 residues. Here the CDR3 DNA reads TGTGCCAGTAGTTTGACTAGCGGTCGCCACGAGCAGTACTTC. Encoded protein: CASSLTSGRHEQYF. Complete variable domain (other parts from reference TRBV19 and TRBJ2-7): DGGITQSPKYLFRKEGQNVTLSCEQNLNHDAMYWYRQDPGQGLRLIYYSQIVNDFQKGDIAEGYSVSREKKESFPLTVTSAQKNPTAFYLCASSLTSGRHEQYFGPGTRLTVT.

This clone was found once. This chain connects TRBV13 to TRBJ1-4; weak D call: TRBD1 (5 bases). CDR1 PRHDT and CDR2 FYEKMQ come from the germline V gene (reference sequence). V lost 4 bases to trimming and J lost 0 bases, with 15 bases between them. CDR3 length: 17 amino acids. The CDR3 DNA is TGTGCCAGCAGCTCAATTGGAACAGGCACAACTAATGAAAAACTGTTTTTT. Amino acids: CASSSIGTGTTNEKLFF.

The chain employs TRBV19 and TRBJ2-7; weak D call: TRBD1 (6 bases). Trimming removed 2 bases at V and 3 bases at J, with 14 bases between. The CDR3 spans 15 residues. CDR1 is LNHDA and CDR2 is SQIVND in the germline V gene (reference sequence). In DNA form, the CDR3 reads TGTGCCAGTAGTATATCCGGGACATGGGGCTACGAGCAGTACTTC. As protein: CASSISGTWGYEQYF.

This clone occurred once. The chain joins TRBV7-8 to TRBJ2-2; D is undetermined. The CDR3 consists of 15 residues. V was trimmed by 1 base and J by 1 base, leaving 7 bases between them. Looked up from germline, CDR1 is SGHVS and CDR2 is FQNEAQ. CDR3 loop: CASSLESENTGELFF. The CDR3 coding sequence is TGTGCCAGCAGCTTAGAGTCAGAGAACACCGGGGAGCTGTTTTTT.

This sequence joins TRBV29-1 and TRBJ1-1; D gene uncertain. Germline lookup yields CDR1 SQVTM and CDR2 ANQGSEA. V was shortened by 6 bases and J by 5 bases, with 16 bases between the two germline ends. This CDR3 comprises 13 residues. CDR3 bases: TGCAGCGTCGCTGGGCCCGCCAGGACTGAAGCTTTCTTT. This codes for CSVAGPARTEAFF.

The CDR3 bases are TGTGCCAGCAGCAAGCTACAGGGAAGGAGTGTGGATACGCAGTATTTT. Translated: CASSKLQGRSVDTQYF. This sequence joins TRBV21-1 and TRBJ2-3; no DNA check was done on the table's D call, TRBD1. TRBV21-1 is noted as a pseudogene. The CDR3 contains 16 residues.

The rearrangement links TRBV7-2 to TRBJ2-7; 10 positions agree with TRBD1. V lost 5 bases, J lost 5 bases, and 9 bases stayed unmatched. The CDR3 consists of 15 residues. Per germline, CDR1 SGHTA and CDR2 FQGNSA. CDR3 amino acids: CASSPPGQGFHEQYF. Here the CDR3 DNA reads TGTGCCAGCAGCCCTCCGGGACAGGGGTTCCACGAGCAGTACTTC.

J is TRBJ1-2 and V is TRBV7-2; 8 positions agree with TRBD1. The V gene's germline CDR1 is SGHTA and CDR2 FQGNSA. The CDR3 sequence is 14 residues long. V was pared by 2 bases and J by 5 bases, with 4 bases of the junction left unmatched. This CDR3 is CASSLTGGDYGYTF. In DNA, the CDR3 is TGTGCCAGCAGCTTAACAGGGGGGGATTATGGCTACACCTTC.

The chain employs TRBV30 and TRBJ1-2, with TRBD1 matching over 9 bases. The CDR3 has 14 residues. CDR1 and CDR2 from the germline V gene are GTSNPN and SVGIG (reference sequence). With 2 bases clipped from V and 5 bases from J, the junction kept 6 bases outside the gene matches. The CDR3 nucleotides read TGTGCCTGGAGTCTCAGACAGGGGGGGTATGGCTACACCTTC. Amino acid sequence: CAWSLRQGGYGYTF.

This chain joins TRBV5-6 and TRBJ1-2; D remains ambiguous. Germline CDR1 reads SGHDT; CDR2 reads YYEEEE. Trimming removed 1 base at V and 5 bases at J, with 12 bases between. The CDR3 contains 14 residues. In nucleotides, the CDR3 is TGTGCCAGCAGCTTGCTGCAGGCTGCTTATGGCTACACCTTC. Translated: CASSLLQAAYGYTF.

The chain employs TRBV5-6 and TRBJ1-2; tentatively, D is TRBD1 (5 bases). V gave up 2 bases and J gave up 9 bases, with 17 bases separating them. The germline V gene encodes CDR1 SGHDT and CDR2 YYEEEE. This CDR3 spans 14 amino acids. CDR3 in amino acids: CASSFNRGRMRYTF. For the CDR3, the DNA is TGTGCCAGCAGCTTTAATCGGGGGAGGATGCGCTACACCTTC.

The CDR3 loop is CASSPGTPEAFF. For the CDR3, the DNA is TGTGCCAGCAGCCCGGGGACTCCGGAAGCTTTCTTT. The chain combines TRBV7-8 with TRBJ1-1, with a weak D call TRBD1 (5 bases). The CDR3 covers 12 residues. V was cut by 5 bases and J by 8 bases, with 12 bases left in between. Germline loops: CDR1 SGHVS, CDR2 FQNEAQ.